This passage covers 21 T cell receptor beta chains from one sample sequenced in a study of cytomegalovirus exposure and HLA in healthy donors. The study ran its PCR with 60 Vbeta and 13 Jbeta primers. This table comes from immunoSEQ multiplex PCR, and its TCRdb copy is limited to in-frame clones, with some not included. This table holds about 55,000 clones, roughly 80% found once. The source material was PBMCs. Receptors originate from a man younger than 45 in good health and CMV-seronegative.

This sequence joins TRBV5-4 and TRBJ2-3, with 12 bases identical to TRBD2. Unmatched junction bases numbered 8, after V lost 3 bases and J lost 6 bases. This CDR3 comprises 16 residues. The germline V gene encodes CDR1 SGHNT and CDR2 YYREEE (reference sequence). The CDR3 is CASSSTSGRIVDTQYF. CDR3 nucleotide sequence: TGTGCCAGCAGCTCCACTAGCGGGAGGATTGTGGATACGCAGTATTTT. Complete variable domain (other parts from reference TRBV5-4 and TRBJ2-3): ETGVTQSPTHLIKTRGQQVTLRCSSQSGHNTVSWYQQALGQGPQFIFQYYREEENGRGNFPPRFSGLQFPNYSSELNVNALELDDSALYLCASSSTSGRIVDTQYFGPGTRLTVL.

This rearrangement joins TRBV7-9 to TRBJ2-5; 7 nucleotides match TRBD2. The CDR3 sequence is 15 residues long. The V and J ends lost 3 bases and 4 bases, in that order; junction bases with no gene match: 8. The germline CDR1 and CDR2 sequences are SEHNR and FQNEAQ (reference sequence). This CDR3 is CASSFYSGGRETQYF. In DNA form, the CDR3 reads TGTGCCAGCAGCTTTTATTCGGGCGGGAGAGAGACCCAGTACTTC.

V is TRBV2 and J is TRBJ2-7; TRBD2 matches 12 bases. The CDR3 is 17 residues long. V shed 6 bases and J 6 bases; nucleotides not matched to a gene: 15. Germline assignment: CDR1 SNHLY and CDR2 FYNNEI. Here the CDR3 reads CASRLTSGGPTLGEQYF. CDR3 in DNA: TGTGCCAGCAGATTGACTAGCGGGGGCCCCACGTTAGGCGAGCAGTACTTC. The full variable domain, its missing parts supplied by reference TRBV2 and TRBJ2-7, is EPEVTQTPSHQVTQMGQEVILRCVPISNHLYFYWYRQILGQKVEFLVSFYNNEISEKSEIFDDQFSVERPDGSNFTLKIRSTKLEDSAMYFCASRLTSGGPTLGEQYFGPGTRLTVT.

This clone was counted only a few times. This sequence joins TRBV7-9 and TRBJ1-4; D gene uncertain. Germline V lookup: CDR1 SEHNR, CDR2 FQNEAQ (reference sequence). Trimming took 11 bases from V and 7 from J, leaving 11 bases between them. The CDR3 length is 11 residues. The CDR3 region is CASRGSEKLFF. Written as DNA, the CDR3 is TGTGCCTCCCGAGGGAGTGAAAAACTGTTTTTT.

V usage is TRBV19 and J usage is TRBJ1-5, with D unresolved. V lost 2 bases to trimming and J lost 6 bases, with 11 bases between them. CDR3 size: 14 residues. Germline CDR1 LNHDA, CDR2 SQIVND (reference sequence). The CDR3 loop is CASSIPRRGQPQHF. CDR3 in DNA: TGTGCCAGTAGTATACCCCGGCGGGGTCAGCCCCAGCATTTT.

This clone occurred once. The chain has TRBV7-9 and TRBJ2-3, with 8 bases matching TRBD2. With V trimmed by 5 bases and J by 7 bases, 14 bases remained unmatched. The CDR3 totals 16 residues. The germline V gene has CDR1 SEHNR and CDR2 FQNEAQ (reference sequence). The CDR3 nucleotides read TGTGCCAGCAGCCTTAACCTCGGGGGGGCTGAGCATACGCAGTATTTT. Amino acid sequence: CASSLNLGGAEHTQYF.

The chain joins TRBV5-1 to TRBJ1-5, with D perhaps TRBD1 (6 bases). This CDR3 contains 16 residues. Germline V CDR1 and CDR2: SGHRS, YFSETQ. V was clipped by 1 base and J by 0 bases, with 11 bases between them. The CDR3 DNA follows: TGCGCCAGCAGCTTGCAGGGGCCGGATAGCAATCAGCCCCAGCATTTT. Its translation is CASSLQGPDSNQPQHF.

As concerns this clone: Germline is not matched at one junction end, which may reflect a read error. V usage is TRBV28 and J usage is TRBJ2-7; 7 bases line up with TRBD1. This CDR3 spans 14 amino acids. Germline CDR1 reads MDHEN; CDR2 reads SYDVKM. Here the CDR3 reads CASSLNRGNYAQYF. For the CDR3, the DNA is TGTGCCAGCAGTTTAAACAGGGGCAACTACGCGCAGTACTTC.

This rearrangement joins TRBV7-9 to TRBJ2-5; weak D call: TRBD2 (5 bases). The length of the CDR3 is 11 residues. Germline CDR1 SEHNR, CDR2 FQNEAQ (reference sequence). V lost 5 bases and J lost 9, with 10 bases in between. The CDR3 is CASSAGVAQYF. Here the CDR3 DNA reads TGTGCCAGCAGCGCCGGGGTGGCCCAGTACTTC.

This clone was found once. The chain joins TRBV7-2 to TRBJ1-1, with D maybe TRBD1 (5 bases). Germline CDR1 is SGHTA and CDR2 is FQGNSA. The CDR3 has 11 residues. V gave up 3 bases and J gave up 12 bases, with 11 bases separating them. CDR3 loop: CASSFHRSSFF. The CDR3 coding sequence is TGTGCCAGCAGCTTTCACAGGTCGTCTTTCTTT.

The chain carries TRBV7-9 and TRBJ2-2; 9 nucleotides align to TRBD1. The germline V gene encodes CDR1 SEHNR and CDR2 FQNEAQ (reference sequence). V was clipped by 11 bases and J by 0 bases; unmatched bases: 4. CDR3 size: 14 residues. The CDR3: CAWDRATNTGELFF. CDR3 coding DNA: TGTGCCTGGGACAGGGCCACGAACACCGGGGAGCTGTTTTTT.

This rearrangement joins TRBV7-9 to TRBJ1-4, with 7 positions matching TRBD1. The trim removed 5 bases at V and 7 bases at J, leaving 7 bases unmatched. The CDR3 spans 14 residues. Germline CDR1 reads SEHNR; CDR2 reads FQNEAQ (reference sequence). The DNA of the CDR3 is TGTGCCAGCAGCCAACGACAGGGCGGTGAAAAACTGTTTTTT. It encodes CASSQRQGGEKLFF. Combining the CDR3 with reference TRBV7-9 and TRBJ1-4 gives the whole variable domain DTGVSQNPRHKITKRGQNVTFRCDPISEHNRLYWYRQTLGQGPEFLTYFQNEAQLEKSRLLSDRFSAERPKGSFSTLEIQRTEQGDSAMYLCASSQRQGGEKLFFGSGTQLSVL.

This clone appeared once. V and J are TRBV7-9 and TRBJ2-7; 11 bases are shared with TRBD1. Per the germline V gene, CDR1 is SEHNR and CDR2 is FQNEAQ (reference sequence). This CDR3 comprises 14 residues. Trimming at V came to 5 bases and at J to 3 bases, leaving 3 bases not matched to a gene. DNA of the CDR3: TGTGCCAGCAGCCGCGGGACAGGGGGCTACGAGCAGTACTTC. Encoded protein: CASSRGTGGYEQYF.

This chain links TRBV10-3 with TRBJ2-7; 10 nucleotides match TRBD2. This CDR3 is 15 amino acids long. Germline CDR1 ENHRY, CDR2 SYGVKD. V shed 6 bases, J shed 0 bases, and the junction held 5 bases outside the gene matches. This chain's CDR3 is CAISKGLADSYEQYF. The CDR3 DNA is TGTGCCATCAGCAAAGGACTAGCGGACTCCTACGAGCAGTACTTC.

The chain links TRBV7-2 to TRBJ1-2; 7 bases align to TRBD1. V gave up 5 bases and J gave up 8 bases; unmatched junction bases: 11. Germline V gene lookup returns CDR1 SGHTA and CDR2 FQGNSA. The CDR3 runs 14 residues. CDR3 protein: CASSPTGSRMGYTF. The DNA for the CDR3 is TGTGCCAGCAGCCCGACAGGGAGTCGTATGGGCTACACCTTC.

The rearrangement joins TRBV6-1 to TRBJ2-4; possibly TRBD1 for D (5 bases). This CDR3 spans 16 amino acids. Germline V gene lookup returns CDR1 MNHNS and CDR2 SASEGT. V gave up 2 bases and J gave up 0 bases, with 11 bases separating them. The CDR3 region has the DNA TGTGCCAGCAGTGAATACAGGTCCCAAGCCAAAAACATTCAGTACTTC. Translating gives CASSEYRSQAKNIQYF.

V usage is TRBV7-9 and J usage is TRBJ1-1; tentative D call: TRBD1 (5 bases). CDR3 size: 18 residues. Trimming cost V 2 bases and J 1 base, with 20 bases left between them. Germline assignment: CDR1 SEHNR and CDR2 FQNEAQ (reference sequence). CDR3 amino acids: CASSLFVGAAFSNTEAFF. The CDR3 DNA is TGTGCCAGCAGCTTATTTGTAGGGGCGGCATTTTCGAACACTGAAGCTTTCTTT.

V is TRBV18 and J is TRBJ2-5, with 9 bases matching TRBD1. The ends lost 2 bases at V and 4 bases at J; junction bases unmatched: 2. Germline CDR1 is KGHSH and CDR2 is LQKENI. The CDR3 loop spans 14 amino acids. CDR3 sequence: CASSPDRGGETQYF. The CDR3, as DNA: TGTGCCAGCTCACCAGACAGGGGGGGAGAGACCCAGTACTTC.

The chain employs TRBV10-1 and TRBJ2-1, with D perhaps matching TRBD2 (6 bases). The V and J ends lost 6 bases and 0 bases respectively, with 9 bases between them. CDR1 and CDR2 from the germline V gene are WNHNN and SYGVQD (reference sequence). This CDR3 has 14 amino acids. The CDR3 loop reads CASSAGSSYNEQFF. CDR3 nucleotide sequence: TGCGCCAGCAGCGCCGGGAGCTCCTACAATGAGCAGTTCTTC.

The chain joins TRBV6-1 to TRBJ2-1, with D possibly being TRBD2 (5 bases). This CDR3 has 15 residues. The V gene lost 2 bases and the J gene lost 1 base, with 9 bases spanning the gap. Per the germline V gene, CDR1 is MNHNS and CDR2 is SASEGT. CDR3 nucleotide sequence: TGTGCCAGCAGTGAACCCGGGAATTCCTACAATGAGCAGTTCTTC. It specifies CASSEPGNSYNEQFF.

The gene calls are TRBV11-2 and TRBJ2-3; D ambiguous. V lost 1 base and J 4 bases, leaving 15 bases between the germline ends. The length of the CDR3 is 16 residues. The germline gives CDR1 SGHAT, CDR2 FQNNGV. The CDR3 is CASSLGYASGSDTQYF. DNA of the CDR3: TGTGCCAGCAGCTTAGGCTACGCGTCCGGGTCAGATACGCAGTATTTT.